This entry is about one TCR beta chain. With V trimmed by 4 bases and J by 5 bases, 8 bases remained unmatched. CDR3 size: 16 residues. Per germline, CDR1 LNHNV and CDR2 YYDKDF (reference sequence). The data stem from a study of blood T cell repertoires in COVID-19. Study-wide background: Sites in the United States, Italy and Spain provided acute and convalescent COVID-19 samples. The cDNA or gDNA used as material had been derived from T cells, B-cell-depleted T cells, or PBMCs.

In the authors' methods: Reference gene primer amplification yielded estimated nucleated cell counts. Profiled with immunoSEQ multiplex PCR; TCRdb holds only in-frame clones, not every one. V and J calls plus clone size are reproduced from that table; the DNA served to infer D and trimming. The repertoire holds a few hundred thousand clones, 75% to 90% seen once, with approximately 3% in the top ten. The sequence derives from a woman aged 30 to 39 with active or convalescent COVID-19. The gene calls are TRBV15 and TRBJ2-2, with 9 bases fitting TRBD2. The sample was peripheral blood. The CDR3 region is CATSTRAGGLTGELFF. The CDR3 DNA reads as TGTGCCACCAGCACCCGAGCGGGGGGCCTGACCGGGGAGCTGTTTTTT.